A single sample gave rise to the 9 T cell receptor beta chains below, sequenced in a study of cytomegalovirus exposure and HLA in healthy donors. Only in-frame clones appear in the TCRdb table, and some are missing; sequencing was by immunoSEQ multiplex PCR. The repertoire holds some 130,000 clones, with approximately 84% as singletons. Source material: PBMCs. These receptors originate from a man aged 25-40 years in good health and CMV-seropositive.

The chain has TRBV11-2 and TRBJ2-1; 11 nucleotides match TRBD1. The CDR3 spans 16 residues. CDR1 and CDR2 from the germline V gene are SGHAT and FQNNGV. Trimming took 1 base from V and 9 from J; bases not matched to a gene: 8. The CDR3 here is CASSLVQDRGLGEQFF. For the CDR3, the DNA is TGTGCCAGCAGCTTAGTGCAGGACAGGGGGCTGGGTGAGCAGTTCTTC.

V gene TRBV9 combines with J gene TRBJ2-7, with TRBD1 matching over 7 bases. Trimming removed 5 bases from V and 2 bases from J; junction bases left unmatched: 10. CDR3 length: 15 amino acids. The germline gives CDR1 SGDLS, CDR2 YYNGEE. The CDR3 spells CASSPRQGAPYEQYF. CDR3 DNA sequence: TGTGCCAGCAGTCCTAGACAGGGAGCCCCCTACGAGCAGTACTTC. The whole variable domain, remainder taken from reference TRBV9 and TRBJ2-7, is DSGVTQTPKHLITATGQRVTLRCSPRSGDLSVYWYQQSLDQGLQFLIQYYNGEERAKGNILERFSAQQFPDLHSELNLSSLELGDSALYFCASSPRQGAPYEQYFGPGTRLTVT.

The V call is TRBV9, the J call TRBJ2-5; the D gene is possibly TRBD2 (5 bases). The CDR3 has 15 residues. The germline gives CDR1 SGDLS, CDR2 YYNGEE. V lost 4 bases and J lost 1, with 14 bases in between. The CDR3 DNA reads TGTGCCAGCAGCCTTATGGGGAGCGCCCAAGAGACCCAGTACTTC. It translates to CASSLMGSAQETQYF.

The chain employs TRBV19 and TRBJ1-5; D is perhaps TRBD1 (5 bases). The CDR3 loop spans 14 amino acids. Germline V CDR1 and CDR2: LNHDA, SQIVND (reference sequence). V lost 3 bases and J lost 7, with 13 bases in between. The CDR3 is CASSIWGPEQPQHF. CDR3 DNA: TGTGCCAGTAGTATCTGGGGCCCGGAACAGCCCCAGCATTTT.

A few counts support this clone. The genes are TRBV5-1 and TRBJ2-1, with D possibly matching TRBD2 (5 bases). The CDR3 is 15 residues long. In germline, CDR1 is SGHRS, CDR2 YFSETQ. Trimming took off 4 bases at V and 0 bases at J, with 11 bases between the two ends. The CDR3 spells CASSPEGSSYNEQFF. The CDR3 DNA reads TGCGCCAGCAGCCCTGAGGGAAGCTCCTACAATGAGCAGTTCTTC.

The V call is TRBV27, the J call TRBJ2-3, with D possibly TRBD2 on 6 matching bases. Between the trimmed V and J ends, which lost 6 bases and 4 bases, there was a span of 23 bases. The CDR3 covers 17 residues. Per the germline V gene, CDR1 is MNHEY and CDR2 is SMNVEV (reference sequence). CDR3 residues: CASSKPGTPPGPDTQYF. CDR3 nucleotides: TGTGCCAGCAGCAAACCGGGGACTCCCCCCGGCCCAGATACGCAGTATTTT.

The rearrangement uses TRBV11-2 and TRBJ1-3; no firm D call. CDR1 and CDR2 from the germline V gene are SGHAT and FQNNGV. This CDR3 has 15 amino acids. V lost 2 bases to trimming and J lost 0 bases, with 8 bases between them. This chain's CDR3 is CASSLTQISGNTIYF. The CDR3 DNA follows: TGTGCCAGCAGCTTAACACAGATCTCTGGAAACACCATATATTTT.

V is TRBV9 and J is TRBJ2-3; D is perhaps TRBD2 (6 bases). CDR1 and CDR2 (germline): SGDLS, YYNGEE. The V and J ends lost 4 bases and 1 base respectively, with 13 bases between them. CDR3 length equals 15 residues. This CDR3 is CASSTTSSGTDTQYF. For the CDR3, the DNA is TGTGCCAGCAGCACAACTAGCTCAGGCACAGATACGCAGTATTTT.

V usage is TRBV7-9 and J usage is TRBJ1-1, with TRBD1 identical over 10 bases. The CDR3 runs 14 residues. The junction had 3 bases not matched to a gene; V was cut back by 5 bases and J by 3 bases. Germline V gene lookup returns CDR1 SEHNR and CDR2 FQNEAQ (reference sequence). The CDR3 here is CASSKTGGDTEAFF. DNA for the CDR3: TGTGCCAGCAGCAAGACAGGGGGCGACACTGAAGCTTTCTTT. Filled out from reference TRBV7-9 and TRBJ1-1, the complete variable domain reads DTGVSQNPRHKITKRGQNVTFRCDPISEHNRLYWYRQTLGQGPEFLTYFQNEAQLEKSRLLSDRFSAERPKGSFSTLEIQRTEQGDSAMYLCASSKTGGDTEAFFGQGTRLTVV.